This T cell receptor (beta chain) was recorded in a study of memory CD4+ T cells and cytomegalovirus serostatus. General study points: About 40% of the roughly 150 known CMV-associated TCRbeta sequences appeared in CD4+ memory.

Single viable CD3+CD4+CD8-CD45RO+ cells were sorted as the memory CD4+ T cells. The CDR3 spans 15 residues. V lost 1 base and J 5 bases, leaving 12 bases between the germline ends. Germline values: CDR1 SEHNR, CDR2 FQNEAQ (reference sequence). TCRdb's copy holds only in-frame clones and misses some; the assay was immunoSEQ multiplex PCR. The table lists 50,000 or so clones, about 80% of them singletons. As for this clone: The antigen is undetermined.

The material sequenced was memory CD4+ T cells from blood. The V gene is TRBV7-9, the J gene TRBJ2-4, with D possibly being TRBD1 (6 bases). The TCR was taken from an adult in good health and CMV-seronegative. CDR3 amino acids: CASSLGSGGQNIQYF. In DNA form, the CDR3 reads TGTGCCAGCAGCTTAGGTAGTGGGGGCCAAAACATTCAGTACTTC.